This T cell receptor (beta chain) is from a study of response to subunit inactivated influenza vaccine. V was pared by 7 bases and J by 5 bases, with 8 bases of the junction left unmatched. This CDR3 is 15 amino acids long. Study-wide results and limits: With each seasonal influenza vaccination, the authors suggested, few new T cells are recruited.

MiXCR was run by TCRdb on the RT-PCR reads, yielding one entry per CDR3 protein. The repertoire holds approximately 520,000 distinct CDR3 sequences, approximately 24% seen once, with 1.5% to 2% in the top ten. Details on this clonotype: Its matching antigen is unknown.

J is TRBJ2-7 and V is TRBV12-3 or TRBV12-4; TRBD2 matches at 13 bases. Source: CD4+ T cells sorted from PBMCs, taken around 5 days after vaccination. This clonotype was sampled from a man aged 45 to 65 who received an inactivated influenza vaccine. The CDR3 loop is CASNPHGLAGDEQYF. The CDR3 DNA sequence: TGTGCCAGCAATCCTCACGGACTAGCGGGAGACGAGCAGTACTTC.